These T cell receptor beta chains were read from a single sample in a study of T cell changes during pregnancy in multiple sclerosis. TCRdb's copy holds only in-frame clones and misses some; the assay was immunoSEQ multiplex PCR. The profile shows 50,000 to 75,000 clones, 85% to 95% of them singletons. The sample in question was CD8+ T cells from peripheral blood mononuclear cells, obtained in the third trimester of pregnancy. The receptors were gathered from a female donor with multiple sclerosis, enrolled in a pregnancy study. Both conserved end residues are part of each CDR3.

J: TRBJ2-2; V: TRBV27; CDR3: CASSPYRNTGELFF
J: TRBJ2-7; V: TRBV29-1; CDR3: CSVEGGDNPYEQYF
J: TRBJ1-5; V: TRBV28; CDR3: CASSLADSNYSNQPQHF
J: TRBJ2-4; V: TRBV6-5; CDR3: CASSYGQVWYF
J: TRBJ2-1; V: TRBV14; CDR3: CASSPFGQAAGVSEQFF
J: TRBJ2-1; V: TRBV4-1; CDR3: CASSWTSGSGNEQFF
J: TRBJ1-4; V: TRBV25-1; CDR3: CASSEGDRAATNEKLFF
J: TRBJ2-3; V: TRBV27; CDR3: CASSFVAGGPDTQYF
J: TRBJ2-7; V: TRBV7-6; CDR3: CASSGQSSYEQYF
J: TRBJ2-1; V: TRBV5-1; CDR3: CASSLALYNEQFF
J: TRBJ2-1; V: TRBV7-9; CDR3: CASSLAGGGSGKKNNEQFF
J: TRBJ2-1; V: TRBV2; CDR3: CMTSGSYNEQFF
J: TRBJ1-1; V: TRBV20-1; CDR3: CSASSGTEAFF
J: TRBJ1-4; V: TRBV7-8; CDR3: CASSPDRGGANEKLFF
J: TRBJ2-1; V: TRBV19; CDR3: CASSIQASAYNEQFF
J: TRBJ2-1; V: TRBV7-9; CDR3: CASGLADNEQFF
J: TRBJ1-1; V: TRBV30; CDR3: CAWSTGQGDTEAFF
J: TRBJ2-2; V: TRBV2; CDR3: CASSSPLAGLDTGELFF
J: TRBJ2-2; V: TRBV18; CDR3: CASSPYSQANTGELFF
J: TRBJ1-4; V: TRBV7-9; CDR3: CASSSAGRGKEKLFF
J: TRBJ1-1; V: TRBV2; CDR3: CASSVSGGNTEAFF
J: TRBJ2-7; V: TRBV5-4; CDR3: CASSLARVHEQYF
J: TRBJ2-1; V: TRBV10-3; CDR3: CAISILTSGPYNEQFF
J: TRBJ2-7; V: TRBV6-5; CDR3: CASSQRQGIHEQYF
J: TRBJ2-7; V: TRBV15; CDR3: CATSSHQGYEQYF
J: TRBJ1-2; V: TRBV29-1; CDR3: CSTMTGFDGYTF
J: TRBJ2-1; V: TRBV29-1; CDR3: CSVEDPGGINEQFF
J: TRBJ2-2; V: TRBV28; CDR3: CASSMTGRAGELFF
J: TRBJ1-2; V: TRBV7-9; CDR3: CASSLSQGDGYTF
J: TRBJ2-7; V: TRBV7-6; CDR3: CASSSAGGPYEQYF
J: TRBJ2-7; V: TRBV18; CDR3: CASSPGGISYEQYF
J: TRBJ2-5; V: TRBV10-3; CDR3: CAISEAGSETQYF
J: TRBJ1-4; V: TRBV15; CDR3: CATIGQGGGNEKLFF
J: TRBJ2-2; V: TRBV4-1; CDR3: CASSQDSSGRLSGELFF
J: TRBJ2-7; V: TRBV19; CDR3: CATSTGPTYEQYF
J: TRBJ2-3; V: TRBV28; CDR3: CASSSAGTLSTDTQYF
J: TRBJ2-3; V: TRBV10-3; CDR3: CAISETGAQYF
J: TRBJ2-3; V: TRBV21-1; CDR3: CASSKEVGGFTDTQYF
J: TRBJ2-1; V: TRBV15; CDR3: CATSRDLPSSYNEQFF
J: TRBJ2-2; V: TRBV19; CDR3: CASSAGLAGDAVTGELFF
J: TRBJ2-1; V: TRBV19; CDR3: CASSKFAGRVSNEQFF
J: TRBJ2-7; V: TRBV5-1; CDR3: CASSLGSGLTSYEQYF
J: TRBJ2-7; V: TRBV7-9; CDR3: CASSLVSGGRGEQYF
J: TRBJ2-7; V: TRBV9; CDR3: CASSVEGASYEQYF
J: TRBJ1-2; V: TRBV13; CDR3: CASSLGTGPTGYTF